This TCR beta chain was observed in a study of Graves' ophthalmopathy and Graves' hyperthyroidism. This clonotype was picked up many times. Its antigen is unknown. Study results and limitations: Ophthalmopathy versus stable hyperthyroidism: 13-signature model gave around 90% sensitivity, roughly 81% specificity. Blood shared most expanded thyroid clonotypes above 0.001 frequency.

The authors amplified TCR beta CDR3 regions from RNA transcripts. Following a first-round RT-PCR that used HTBI primers, a second-round multiplex PCR was carried out. TCRdb passed the multiplex PCR reads through MiXCR, listing each CDR3 protein once. Of roughly 300,000 distinct CDR3 sequences in the sample, 15% to 20% were seen once. CDR3 length: 12 residues. The germline V gene encodes CDR1 SQVTM and CDR2 ANQGSEA. Trimming pared 6 bases from V and 4 bases from J, leaving 12 bases between. The source of this sequence is an adult man with Graves' ophthalmopathy. Sequencing was carried out using peripheral blood. The chain joins TRBV29-1 to TRBJ1-1, with D perhaps TRBD1 (6 bases). The DNA for the CDR3 is TGCAGCGTGTACAGGGTAGGCACTGAAGCTTTCTTT. Translating it yields CSVYRVGTEAFF. Full variable domain (outside the CDR3, taken from reference TRBV29-1 and TRBJ1-1): SAVISQKPSRDICQRGTSLTIQCQVDSQVTMMFWYRQQPGQSLTLIATANQGSEATYESGFVIDKFPISRPNLTFSTLTVSNMSPEDSSIYLCSVYRVGTEAFFGQGTRLTVV.